This record looks at one TCR beta chain sequence and its context. The antigen is undetermined. This entry belongs to a study of T cells in women clearing cervical HPV infection. Study-level findings and limits: Combining TCR richness with V gene abundances gave roughly 0.84 AUC. Richness differences could reflect unmeasured T-cell content per sample.

TCR beta CDR3 amplified by multiplex PCR from about 1200 ng genomic DNA. Data came from immunoSEQ multiplex PCR; TCRdb stores just in-frame clones and leaves some out. The sample's table shows under 35,000 clones. The material sequenced was blood buffy coat. This receptor was obtained from a woman between 18 and 70 years old with a cervical HPV16 infection that either progressed to CIN3+ or cleared (not recorded which).

Incomplete CDR3 DNA: TGCGCCAGCAGCGAGACGGGACAGGCTTCTAACTATGGC. As protein: CASSETGQASNYG. The entire CDR3 protein reads CASSETGQASNYGYTF. This chain connects TRBV5-1 to TRBJ1-2; 8 positions match TRBD1. The read stops 3 residues short of the end of the CDR3; the missing end is completed from the germline J gene. The CDR3 has 16 amino acids. Germline trimming cut 4 bases from V and 0 bases from J; bases unmatched to any gene: 8. Germline CDR1 SGHRS, CDR2 YFSETQ.